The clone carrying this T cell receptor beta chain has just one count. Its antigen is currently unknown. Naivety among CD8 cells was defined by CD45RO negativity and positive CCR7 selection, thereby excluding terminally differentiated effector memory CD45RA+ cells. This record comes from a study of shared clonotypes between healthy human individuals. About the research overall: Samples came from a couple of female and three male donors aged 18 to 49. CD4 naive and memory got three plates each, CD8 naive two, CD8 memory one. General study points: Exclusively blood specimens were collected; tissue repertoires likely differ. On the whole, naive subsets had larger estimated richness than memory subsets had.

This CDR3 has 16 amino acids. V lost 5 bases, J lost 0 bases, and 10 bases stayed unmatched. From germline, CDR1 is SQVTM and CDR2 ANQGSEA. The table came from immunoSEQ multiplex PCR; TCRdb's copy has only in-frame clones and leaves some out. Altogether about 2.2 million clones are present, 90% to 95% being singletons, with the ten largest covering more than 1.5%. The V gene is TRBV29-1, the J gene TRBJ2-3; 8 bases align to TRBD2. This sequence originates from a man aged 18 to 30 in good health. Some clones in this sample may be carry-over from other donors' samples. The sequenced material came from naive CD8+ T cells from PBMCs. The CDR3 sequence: CSVSKTSGTSTDTQYF. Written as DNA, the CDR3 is TGCAGCGTTTCTAAAACTAGCGGAACTAGCACAGATACGCAGTATTTT.